This T cell receptor (beta chain) was obtained from a study of T cell repertoires in cytomegalovirus infection. Study-level background: Recently identified HLA-C-restricted and well-studied HLA-B-restricted CMV epitopes were used. Signatures in public TCR beta sequences pointed to both CMV infection and matching HLA type.

TCRdb reanalysed the reads using MiXCR and keeps one entry per CDR3 protein. The sample consists of some 500,000 distinct CDR3 sequences, roughly 42% of them appearing once. The study, taken as a whole, reports: Within the response measured ex vivo, HLA-C-restricted CMV-specific TCR beta clonotypes were dominant. Carriers of CMV plus the relevant HLA were identified by cumulative public TCR beta family frequency.

From germline, CDR1 is SGHVS and CDR2 FNYEAQ. The ends were cut back, 5 bases at V and 0 bases at J, with 10 bases in the middle. The CDR3 is 14 residues long. Of note for this clonotype: Its antigen is currently unknown.

The input for sequencing was cultured PBMCs, taken from culture after CMV antigen stimulation. The sequence was collected from a human donor in good health (CMV status not recorded). Some clones in this sample may be carry-over from other donors' samples. The genes are TRBV7-6 and TRBJ2-5; possible D gene TRBD1, 6 bases. The CDR3 sequence is CASSRTENQETQYF. For the CDR3, the DNA is TGTGCCAGCAGCAGGACAGAGAACCAAGAGACCCAGTACTTC.